Shown below are 20 T cell receptor beta chains from a single sample sequenced in a study of blood T cells in healthy people across ages. The authors ran a second PCR of about 7 to 12 cycles using a sample-barcoded 5' primer and a J-beta primer mix. TCRdb independently ran MiXCR on the 5' RACE reads; one entry per CDR3 protein. The table lists 1.5 million to 2 million distinct CDR3 sequences, around 48% of them singletons. Sequenced sample: blood. Source of these receptors: a woman between 40 and 50 years old in good health.

This chain uses TRBV2 with TRBJ2-5; D is perhaps TRBD2 (6 bases). The germline V gene has CDR1 SNHLY and CDR2 FYNNEI. Between the trimmed V and J ends, which lost 7 bases and 1 base, there was a span of 19 bases. The CDR3 is made up of 16 amino acids. Written as DNA, the CDR3 is TGTGCCAGCACAGATTTAAGAGGGACTTTCCAAGAGACCCAGTACTTC. It encodes CASTDLRGTFQETQYF.

V usage is TRBV20-1 and J usage is TRBJ2-7; D gene ambiguous. Germline V CDR1 and CDR2: DFQATT, SNEGSKA (reference sequence). V lost 3 bases and J lost 9, with 15 bases in between. The CDR3 covers 12 residues. This CDR3 reads CSASAPAVGQYF. The DNA for the CDR3 is TGCAGTGCTAGCGCCCCTGCTGTGGGGCAGTACTTC.

This chain connects TRBV7-9 to TRBJ2-4; 7 nucleotides line up with TRBD1. With the DNA end fitting TRBJ2-5 better, the J assignment may be wrong. The CDR3 contains 15 residues. Germline V gives CDR1 SEHNR, CDR2 FQNEAQ (reference sequence). The CDR3 is CASSLEVAGGETQYF. In nucleotides, the CDR3 is TGTGCCAGCAGCTTAGAGGTGGCAGGGGGAGAGACCCAGTACTTC.

As for this clonotype: A junction boundary mismatches the germline segment, possibly from a read error. The chain links TRBV6-1 to TRBJ2-1, with D possibly TRBD2 on 6 matching bases. CDR3 length: 15 residues. The germline gives CDR1 MNHNS, CDR2 SASEGT. The CDR3 is CVSSPPGLAPNEQFF. In nucleotides, the CDR3 is TGTGTCAGCAGTCCACCGGGACTTGCCCCCAATGAGCAGTTCTTC.

This clonotype was observed a few times. The chain carries TRBV4-2 and TRBJ2-1; D not certain. Germline V gene data show CDR1 as LGHNA and CDR2 as YNFKEQ. The V end was cut by 0 bases, the J end by 9 bases, with 15 bases between. CDR3 length: 15 residues. CDR3 bases: TGTGCCAGCAGCCAAGAGGCCCTAGGGCATGGTGAGCAGTTCTTC. Its translation is CASSQEALGHGEQFF.

The CDR3: CASSPGSSSGYTF. In nucleotides, the CDR3 is TGTGCCAGCAGCCCTGGGAGTTCATCTGGCTACACCTTC. The chain is built from TRBV3-1 and TRBJ1-2; D is ambiguous. The CDR3 sequence is 13 residues long. Germline assignment: CDR1 LGHDT and CDR2 YNNKEL (reference sequence). V was shortened by 4 bases and J by 7 bases, with 13 bases between the two germline ends.

The chain is built from TRBV10-3 and TRBJ2-1, with D possibly being TRBD2 (6 bases). The better agreement between TRBJ2-7 and the DNA end casts doubt on the J call. Germline values: CDR1 ENHRY, CDR2 SYGVKD. The CDR3 runs 18 residues. The CDR3 DNA follows: TGTGCCACCGGGGGAGGTGGGGAGTTAATAATATCCTACAATGAGCAGTACTTC. Translating it yields CATGGGGELIISYNEQYF.

The gene calls are TRBV20-1 and TRBJ1-2, with D tentatively TRBD1 (6 bases). The V gene lost 4 bases and the J gene lost 5 bases, with 17 bases spanning the gap. There are 14 residues in the CDR3. The germline V gene encodes CDR1 DFQATT and CDR2 SNEGSKA (reference sequence). The CDR3 here is CSATPGQSGYGYTF. In DNA, the CDR3 is TGCAGTGCTACCCCTGGACAGTCCGGATATGGCTACACCTTC.

The chain couples TRBV25-1 to TRBJ2-1; 9 bases match TRBD1. There are 15 residues in the CDR3. The germline V gene has CDR1 MGHDK and CDR2 SYGVNS. J gave up 8 bases and V 2 bases, and 7 bases lay outside the gene matches. CDR3 loop: CASSEIGQGRDEQFF. The DNA for the CDR3 is TGTGCCAGCAGTGAAATAGGACAGGGGAGAGATGAGCAGTTCTTC.

This clonotype was found a few times. The rearrangement uses TRBV9 and TRBJ2-7, with TRBD2 matching 10 bases. Matching the DNA end better, TRBJ2-5 makes the J call doubtful. The CDR3 contains 17 residues. CDR1 is SGDLS, CDR2 YYNGEE, per germline. The CDR3 DNA reads TGTGCCAGCAGCGCAGACCCTAGCGGGGGCCTAAGGGAGACCCAGTACTTC. This translates into CASSADPSGGLRETQYF.

The chain joins TRBV5-6 to TRBJ1-2; 7 bases line up with TRBD1. The CDR3 covers 13 residues. V lost 3 bases to trimming and J lost 10 bases; unmatched junction nucleotides: 9. Per germline, CDR1 SGHDT and CDR2 YYEEEE. The CDR3 nucleotides read TGTGCCAGCAGCTCAGACAGGGCGAACGTCTACACCTTC. Protein product: CASSSDRANVYTF.

The chain has TRBV9 and TRBJ1-2, with 7 bases lining up with TRBD1. The V and J ends lost 3 bases and 8 bases, in that order; junction bases with no gene match: 7. The CDR3 covers 13 residues. From germline, CDR1 is SGDLS and CDR2 YYNGEE. The CDR3 nucleotides are TGTGCCAGCAGCGCTCGAGGGGGCAGGGGCTACACCTTC. This codes for CASSARGGRGYTF.

V gene TRBV6-5 combines with J gene TRBJ2-1; a possible D gene is TRBD1 (6 bases). In germline, CDR1 is MNHEY, CDR2 SVGAGI. V lost 8 bases and J lost 4, with 12 bases in between. This CDR3 is 13 amino acids long. The CDR3 reads CASLDRTYNEQFF. CDR3 coding DNA: TGTGCCAGCCTCGACAGGACATACAATGAGCAGTTCTTC.

This clonotype was found a few times. V gene TRBV7-2 combines with J gene TRBJ2-7; unclear D gene. Germline CDR1 reads SGHTA; CDR2 reads FQGNSA. The CDR3 runs to 16 residues. The V gene lost 2 bases and the J gene lost 1 base, with 15 bases spanning the gap. CDR3 nucleotide sequence: TGTGCCAGCAGCTTAACGATGGAAACCCCTTCCTACGAGCAGTACTTC. Translating it yields CASSLTMETPSYEQYF.

J is TRBJ1-2 and V is TRBV20-1; a weak D match, TRBD1 (5 bases). Trimming removed 6 bases at V and 4 bases at J, with 12 bases between. Per germline, CDR1 DFQATT and CDR2 SNEGSKA (reference sequence). This CDR3 has 12 amino acids. CDR3 in amino acids: CSATDSRYGYTF. The DNA for the CDR3 is TGCAGTGCCACAGACAGCCGCTATGGCTACACCTTC.

This clonotype was detected a few times. The chain recombines TRBV12-5 with TRBJ1-2, with D perhaps matching TRBD1 (6 bases). From germline, CDR1 is LGHNT and CDR2 FRNRAP. The CDR3 runs 16 residues. Trimming removed 4 bases from V and 3 bases from J, with 18 bases in between. In nucleotides, the CDR3 is TGTGCTAGTGGTTCCTCTACCCTGGACAGCTACTATGGCTACACCTTC. It specifies CASGSSTLDSYYGYTF.

The CDR3 DNA follows: TGTGCCAGTAGTGAAAGCCACGGGGGATACAATGAGCAGTTCTTC. It yields the protein CASSESHGGYNEQFF. The chain has TRBV19 and TRBJ2-1, with D possibly TRBD2 on 6 matching bases. The CDR3 consists of 15 residues. Germline CDR1 LNHDA, CDR2 SQIVND (reference sequence). V shed 5 bases and J shed 4 bases, with 15 bases lying between them.

This chain links TRBV19 with TRBJ2-5; 7 nucleotides align to TRBD1. V gave up 4 bases and J gave up 2 bases; unmatched junction bases: 10. Germline CDR1 LNHDA, CDR2 SQIVND (reference sequence). The CDR3 is 16 residues long. CDR3 protein: CASSRITGTEQETQYF. The DNA of the CDR3 is TGTGCCAGTAGTAGAATAACCGGGACAGAACAAGAGACCCAGTACTTC. The full variable domain, with the rest looked up from reference TRBV19 and TRBJ2-5, is DGGITQSPKYLFRKEGQNVTLSCEQNLNHDAMYWYRQDPGQGLRLIYYSQIVNDFQKGDIAEGYSVSREKKESFPLTVTSAQKNPTAFYLCASSRITGTEQETQYFGPGTRLLVL.

This chain joins TRBV4-3 and TRBJ2-3; 9 bases map to TRBD2. CDR1 LGHNA and CDR2 YSLEER come from the germline V gene. This CDR3 is 16 amino acids long. Trimming took 0 bases from V and 6 from J; bases not matched to a gene: 7. CDR3 amino acids: CASSQDVGLAPDTQYF. CDR3 in DNA: TGCGCCAGCAGCCAAGATGTGGGACTAGCCCCCGATACGCAGTATTTT.

This clonotype was counted a few times. V gene TRBV10-3 combines with J gene TRBJ2-4; maybe TRBD2 (7 bases). The germline V gene has CDR1 ENHRY and CDR2 SYGVKD. V was shortened by 3 bases and J by 0 bases, with 15 bases between the two germline ends. This CDR3 has 17 residues. CDR3 amino acids: CAISDWGGGLAKNIQYF. The CDR3 DNA reads TGTGCCATCAGTGATTGGGGAGGGGGTTTAGCCAAAAACATTCAGTACTTC.